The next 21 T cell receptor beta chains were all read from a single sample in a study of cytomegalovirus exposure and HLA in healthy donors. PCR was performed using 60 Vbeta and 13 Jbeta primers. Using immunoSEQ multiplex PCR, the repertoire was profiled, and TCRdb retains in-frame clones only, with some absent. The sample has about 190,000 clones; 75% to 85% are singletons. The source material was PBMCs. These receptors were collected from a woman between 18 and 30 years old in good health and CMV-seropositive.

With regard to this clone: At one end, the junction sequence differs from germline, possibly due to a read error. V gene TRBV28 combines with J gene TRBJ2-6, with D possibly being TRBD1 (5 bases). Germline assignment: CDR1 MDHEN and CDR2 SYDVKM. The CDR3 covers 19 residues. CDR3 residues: CASSLALWARGSGANGLTF. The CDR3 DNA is TGTGCCAGCAGTTTAGCCCTCTGGGCGCGAGGCTCTGGGGCCAACGGCCTGACTTTC. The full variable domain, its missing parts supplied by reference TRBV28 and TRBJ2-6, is DVKVTQSSRYLVKRTGEKVFLECVQDMDHENMFWYRQDPGLGLRLIYFSYDVKMKEKGDIPEGYSVSREKKERFSLILESASTNQTSMYLCASSLALWARGSGANGLTFGAGSRLTVL.

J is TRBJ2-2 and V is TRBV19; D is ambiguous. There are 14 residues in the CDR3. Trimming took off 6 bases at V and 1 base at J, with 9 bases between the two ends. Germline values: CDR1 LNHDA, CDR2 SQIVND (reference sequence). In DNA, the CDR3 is TGTGCCAGTAGCCCATCAGGGAACACCGGGGAGCTGTTTTTT. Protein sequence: CASSPSGNTGELFF.

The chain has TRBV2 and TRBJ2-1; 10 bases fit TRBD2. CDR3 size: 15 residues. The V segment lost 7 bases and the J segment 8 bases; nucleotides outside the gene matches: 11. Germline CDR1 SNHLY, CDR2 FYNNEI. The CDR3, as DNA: TGTGCCAGCACCGAAGAGCGGGGGGGCCTTCATGAGCAGTTCTTC. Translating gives CASTEERGGLHEQFF.

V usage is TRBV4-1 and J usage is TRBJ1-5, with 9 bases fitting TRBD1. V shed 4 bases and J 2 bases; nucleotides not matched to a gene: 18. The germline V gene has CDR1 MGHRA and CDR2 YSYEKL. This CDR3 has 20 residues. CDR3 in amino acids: CASSRLPGQGTKNGNQPQHF. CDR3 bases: TGCGCCAGCAGCCGCCTACCGGGACAGGGTACGAAGAACGGCAATCAGCCCCAGCATTTT.

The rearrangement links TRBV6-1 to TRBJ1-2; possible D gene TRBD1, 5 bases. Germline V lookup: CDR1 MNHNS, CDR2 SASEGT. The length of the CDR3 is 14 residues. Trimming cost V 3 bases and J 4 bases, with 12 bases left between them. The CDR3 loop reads CASSDFRDRYGYTF. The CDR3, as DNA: TGTGCCAGCAGTGACTTCAGGGATCGCTATGGCTACACCTTC.

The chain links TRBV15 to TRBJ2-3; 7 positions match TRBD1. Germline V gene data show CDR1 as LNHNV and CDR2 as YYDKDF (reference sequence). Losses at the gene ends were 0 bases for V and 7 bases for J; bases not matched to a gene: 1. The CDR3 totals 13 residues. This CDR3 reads CATSRDRGYTQYF. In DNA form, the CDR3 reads TGTGCCACCAGCAGAGACAGGGGGTATACGCAGTATTTT.

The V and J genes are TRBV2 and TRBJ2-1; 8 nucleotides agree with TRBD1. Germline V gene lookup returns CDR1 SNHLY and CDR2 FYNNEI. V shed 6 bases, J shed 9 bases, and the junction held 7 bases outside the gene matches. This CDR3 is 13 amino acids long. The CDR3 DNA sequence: TGTGCCAGCAGGTTTGGACAGGGCGGTGAGCAGTTCTTC. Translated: CASRFGQGGEQFF.

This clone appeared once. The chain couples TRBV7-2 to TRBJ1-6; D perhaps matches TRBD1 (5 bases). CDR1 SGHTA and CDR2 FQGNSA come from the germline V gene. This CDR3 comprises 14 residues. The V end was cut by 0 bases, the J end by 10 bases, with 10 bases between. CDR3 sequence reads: CASSLALSGSPLHF. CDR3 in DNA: TGTGCCAGCAGCTTAGCGCTCTCAGGGTCACCCCTCCACTTT.

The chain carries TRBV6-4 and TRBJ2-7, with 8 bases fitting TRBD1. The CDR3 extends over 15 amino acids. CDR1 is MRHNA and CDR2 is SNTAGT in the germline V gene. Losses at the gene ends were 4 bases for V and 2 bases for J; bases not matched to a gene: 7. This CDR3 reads CASSGDRGTPYEQYV. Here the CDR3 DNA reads TGTGCCAGCAGTGGCGACAGGGGAACTCCCTACGAGCAGTACGTC.

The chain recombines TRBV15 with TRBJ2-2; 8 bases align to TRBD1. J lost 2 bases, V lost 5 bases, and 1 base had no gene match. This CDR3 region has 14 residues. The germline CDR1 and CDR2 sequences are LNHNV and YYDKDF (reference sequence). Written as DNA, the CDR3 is TGTGCCACCAGCGGACAGGGTAACACCGGGGAGCTGTTTTTT. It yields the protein CATSGQGNTGELFF.

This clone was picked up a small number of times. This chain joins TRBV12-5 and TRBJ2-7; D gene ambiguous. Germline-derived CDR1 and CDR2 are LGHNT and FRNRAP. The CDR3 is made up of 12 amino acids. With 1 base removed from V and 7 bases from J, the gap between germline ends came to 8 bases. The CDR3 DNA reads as TGTGCTAGTGGTTTGGGGTCGGGTGAGCAGTACTTC. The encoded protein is CASGLGSGEQYF.

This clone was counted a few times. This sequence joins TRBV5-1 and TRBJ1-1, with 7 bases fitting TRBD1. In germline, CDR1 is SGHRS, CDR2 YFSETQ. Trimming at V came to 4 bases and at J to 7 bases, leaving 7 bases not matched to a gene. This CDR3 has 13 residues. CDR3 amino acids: CASSLQGNNEAFF. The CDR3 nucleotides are TGCGCCAGCAGCCTACAGGGGAATAATGAAGCTTTCTTT.

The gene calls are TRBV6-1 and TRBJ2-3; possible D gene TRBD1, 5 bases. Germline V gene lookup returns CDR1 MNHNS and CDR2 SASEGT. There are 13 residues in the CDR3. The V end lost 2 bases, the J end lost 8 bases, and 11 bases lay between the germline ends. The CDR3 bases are TGTGCCAGCAGTGAATTTAAGGGGCTTACGCAGTATTTT. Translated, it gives CASSEFKGLTQYF.

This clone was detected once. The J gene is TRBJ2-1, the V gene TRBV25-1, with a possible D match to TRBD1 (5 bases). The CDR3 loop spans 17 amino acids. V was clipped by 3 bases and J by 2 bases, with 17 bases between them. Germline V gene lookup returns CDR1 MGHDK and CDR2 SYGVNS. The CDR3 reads CASSDRRRAWPYNEQFF. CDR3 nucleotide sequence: TGTGCCAGCAGTGATCGGCGCAGGGCTTGGCCCTACAATGAGCAGTTCTTC.

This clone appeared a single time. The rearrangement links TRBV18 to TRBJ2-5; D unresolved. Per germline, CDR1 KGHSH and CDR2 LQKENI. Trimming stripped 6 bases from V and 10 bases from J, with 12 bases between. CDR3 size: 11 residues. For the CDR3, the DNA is TGTGCCAGCTCCGCGGCTGAAGGCCAGTACTTC. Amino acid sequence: CASSAAEGQYF.

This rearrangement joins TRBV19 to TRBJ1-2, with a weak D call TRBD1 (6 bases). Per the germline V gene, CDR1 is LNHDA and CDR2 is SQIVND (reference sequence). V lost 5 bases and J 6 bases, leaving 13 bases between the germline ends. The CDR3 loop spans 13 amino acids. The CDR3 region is CASSPLQGHGYTF. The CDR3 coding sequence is TGTGCCAGTAGTCCCCTACAGGGCCATGGCTACACCTTC.

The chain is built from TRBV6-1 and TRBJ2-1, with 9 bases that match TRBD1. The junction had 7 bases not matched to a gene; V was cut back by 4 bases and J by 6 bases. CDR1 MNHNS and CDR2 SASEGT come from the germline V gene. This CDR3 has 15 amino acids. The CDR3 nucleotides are TGTGCCAGCAGTGTAAACAGGGGGCGCCTCAATGAGCAGTTCTTC. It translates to CASSVNRGRLNEQFF.

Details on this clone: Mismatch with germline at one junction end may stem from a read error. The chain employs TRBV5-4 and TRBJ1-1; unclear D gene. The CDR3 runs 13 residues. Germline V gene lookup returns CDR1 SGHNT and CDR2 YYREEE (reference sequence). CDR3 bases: TGTGCCAGCAGCCCATCTGATCTCACTGAAGCCTTCTTT. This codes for CASSPSDLTEAFF.

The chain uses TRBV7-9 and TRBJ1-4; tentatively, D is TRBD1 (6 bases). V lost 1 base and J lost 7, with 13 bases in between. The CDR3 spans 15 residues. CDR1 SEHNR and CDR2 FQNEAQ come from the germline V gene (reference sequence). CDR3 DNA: TGTGCCAGCAGCTTAGGGGGGCAGGACGCTGAAAAACTGTTTTTT. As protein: CASSLGGQDAEKLFF.

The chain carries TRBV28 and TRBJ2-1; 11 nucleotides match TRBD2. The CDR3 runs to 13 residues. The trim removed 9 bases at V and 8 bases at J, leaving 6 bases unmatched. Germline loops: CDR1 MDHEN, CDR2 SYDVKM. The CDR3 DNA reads TGTGCCAGTCGACTAGCGGGGAGAGATGAGCAGTTCTTC. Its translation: CASRLAGRDEQFF.

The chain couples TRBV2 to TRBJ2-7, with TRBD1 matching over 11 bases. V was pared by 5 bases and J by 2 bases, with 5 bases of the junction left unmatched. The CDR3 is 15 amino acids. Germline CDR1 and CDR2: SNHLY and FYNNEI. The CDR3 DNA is TGTGCCAGCAGTCCGGGACAGGGGGGCCCCTACGAGCAGTACTTC. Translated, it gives CASSPGQGGPYEQYF.